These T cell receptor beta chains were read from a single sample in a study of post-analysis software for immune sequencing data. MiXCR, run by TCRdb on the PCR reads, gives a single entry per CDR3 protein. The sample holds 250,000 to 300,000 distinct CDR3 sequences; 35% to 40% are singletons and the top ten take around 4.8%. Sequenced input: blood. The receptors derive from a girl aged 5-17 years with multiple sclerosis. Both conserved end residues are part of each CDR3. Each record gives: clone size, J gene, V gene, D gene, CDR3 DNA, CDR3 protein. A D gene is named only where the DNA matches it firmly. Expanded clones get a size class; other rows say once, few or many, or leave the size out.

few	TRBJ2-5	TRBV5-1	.	TGCGCCAGCAGCCCGGAAGTGTCATGGGGATACAATGAGCAGTACTTC	CASSPEVSWGYNEQYF
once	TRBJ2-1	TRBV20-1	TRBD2	TGCAGTGCTAGAGAGCCAGCGGGGCCCAATGAGCAGTTCTTC	CSAREPAGPNEQFF
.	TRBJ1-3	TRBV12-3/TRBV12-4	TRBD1	TGTGCCAGCAGCCGAGCTGGACAGGGGATAAACACCATATATTTT	CASSRAGQGINTIYF
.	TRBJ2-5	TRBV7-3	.	TGTGCCAGCAGCTTAGGGCCTGGGCGGGAGACCCAGTACTTC	CASSLGPGRETQYF
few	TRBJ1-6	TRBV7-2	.	TGTGCCAGCAGCCCACCAGGGTGGAATTCACCCCTCCACTTT	CASSPPGWNSPLHF
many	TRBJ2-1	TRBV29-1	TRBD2	TGCAGCGTCGATACACTAGCGGGGTTCTACAATGAGCAGTTCTTC	CSVDTLAGFYNEQFF
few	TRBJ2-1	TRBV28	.	TGTGCCAGCAGTTTATTGGCCACGGGCCACTACAATGAGCAGTTCTTC	CASSLLATGHYNEQFF
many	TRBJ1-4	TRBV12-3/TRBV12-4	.	TGTGCCAGCAGCTCCAACCAGGCAGGGAACGAAAAACTGTTTTTT	CASSSNQAGNEKLFF
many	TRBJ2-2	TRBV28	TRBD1	TGTGCCAGCAGTCTCGCCGGGACAGGGACCGGGGAGCTGTTTTTT	CASSLAGTGTGELFF
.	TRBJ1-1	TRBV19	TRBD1	TGTGCCAGTAGTCGATCCGCCGGACAGGGGAACACTGAAGCTTTCTTT	CASSRSAGQGNTEAFF
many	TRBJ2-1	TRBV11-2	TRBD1	TGTGCCAGCAGCCCGGGACAGGGCCCCTACAATGAGCAGTTCTTC	CASSPGQGPYNEQFF
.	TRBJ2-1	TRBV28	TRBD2	TGTGCCAGCAGGACAAGCGGGGGGGCTGAATATGAGCAGTTCTTC	CASRTSGGAEYEQFF
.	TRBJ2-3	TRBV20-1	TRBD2	TGCAGTGCTACAAATCGGGCTAGCGGGAGCTCAGATACGCAGTATTTT	CSATNRASGSSDTQYF
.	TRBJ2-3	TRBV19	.	TGTACCAGTGGGGGACTCCTGGGGGCAGATACGCAGTATTTT	CTSGGLLGADTQYF
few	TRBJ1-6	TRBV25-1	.	TGTGCCAGCAGTGACGGGCCGGGGGTTAGAGATTCACCCCTCCACTTT	CASSDGPGVRDSPLHF
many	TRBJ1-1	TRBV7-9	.	TGTGCCAGCGGAAAGGCACAGATGAACACTGAAGCTTTCTTT	CASGKAQMNTEAFF
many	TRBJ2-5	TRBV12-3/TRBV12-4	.	TGTGCCAGCAGTTTCTACGATGGCGAGACCCAGTACTTC	CASSFYDGETQYF
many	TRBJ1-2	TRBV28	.	TGTGCCAGCAGTTTTGTAGGGGTTGAAAACTATGGCTACACCTTC	CASSFVGVENYGYTF
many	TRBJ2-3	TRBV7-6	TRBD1	TGTGCCAGCAGCCCTCGCGGGACAGGGGGCACAGATACGCAGTATTTT	CASSPRGTGGTDTQYF
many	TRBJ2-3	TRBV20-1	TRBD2	TGCAGTGCTAACCCTAGCGGGAGGGTAGATACGCAGTATTTT	CSANPSGRVDTQYF
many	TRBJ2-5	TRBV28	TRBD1	TGTGCCAGCAGGGATCGACAGGGGGGCCTTCAAGAGACCCAGTACTTC	CASRDRQGGLQETQYF
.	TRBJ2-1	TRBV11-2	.	TGTGCCAGCAGCTCCGAGGGGCCGGGGAATGAGCAGTTCTTC	CASSSEGPGNEQFF
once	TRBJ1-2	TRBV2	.	TGTGCCAGCAGTGACCCAGGGATTGCTAGCTACACCTTC	CASSDPGIASYTF
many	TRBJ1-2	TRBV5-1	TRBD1	TGCGCCAGCAGCTTGGAACAGGGGGCTGATGGCTACACCTTC	CASSLEQGADGYTF
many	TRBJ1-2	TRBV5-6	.	TGTGCCAGCAGCTTGGAACCATTACGACAGAGTAACTATGGCTACACCTTC	CASSLEPLRQSNYGYTF
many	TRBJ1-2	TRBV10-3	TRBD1	TGTGCCGTGCCGGGACAGGGCAACTATGGCTACACCTTC	CAVPGQGNYGYTF
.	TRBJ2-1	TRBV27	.	TGTGCCAGCAGTTTAAAACAAATCTCGACCTACAATGAGCAGTTCTTC	CASSLKQISTYNEQFF
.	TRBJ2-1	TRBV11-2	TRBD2	TGTGCCAGCAGCTTGGGACTAGATAACAATGAGCAGTTCTTC	CASSLGLDNNEQFF
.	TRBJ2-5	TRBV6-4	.	TGTGCCAGCATCTGCAATGAGCAGTACTTC	CASICNEQYF
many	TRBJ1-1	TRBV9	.	TGTGCCAGCAGCGCCGAAGGGGTCCGCGCCACTGAAGCTTTCTTT	CASSAEGVRATEAFF
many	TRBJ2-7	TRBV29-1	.	TGCAGCGTTGTTGGGGGTAGCTCCTACGAGCAGTACTTC	CSVVGGSSYEQYF
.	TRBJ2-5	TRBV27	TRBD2	TGTGCCAGCAGCATAACTAGCGGGAGTGAGACCCAGTACTTC	CASSITSGSETQYF
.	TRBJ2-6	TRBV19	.	TGTGCCAGTAGTGGCCTGGGCCACGAGGTCGCTGGGGCCAACGTCCTGACTTTC	CASSGLGHEVAGANVLTF
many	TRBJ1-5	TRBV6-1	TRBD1	TGTGCCAGCAGTGTTGCGGGGACAGGGGTTAGCAATCAGCCCCAGCATTTT	CASSVAGTGVSNQPQHF
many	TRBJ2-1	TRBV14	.	TGTGCCAGCAGCCACCCGGGCCCCTCTTTATACAATGAGCAGTTCTTC	CASSHPGPSLYNEQFF
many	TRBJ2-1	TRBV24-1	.	TGTGCCACCAGTGATAACTTATACAATGAGCAGTTCTTC	CATSDNLYNEQFF
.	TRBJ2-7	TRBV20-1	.	TGCAGTGCCGCAGAGGGATACGAGCAGTACTTC	CSAAEGYEQYF
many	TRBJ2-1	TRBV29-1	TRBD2	TGCAGCGTTAGCCCGACTAGCGGGAAAGGAAATGAGCAGTTCTTC	CSVSPTSGKGNEQFF
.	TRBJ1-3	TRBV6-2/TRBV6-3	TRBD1	TGTGCCGGCAGTTACTCTGGAGGGGGCGCCGGAAACACCATATATTTT	CAGSYSGGGAGNTIYF
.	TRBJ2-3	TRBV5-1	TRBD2	TGCGCCAGCAGCCGAGGGACTAGCGGGGGGGCGGGTACAGATACGCAGTATTTT	CASSRGTSGGAGTDTQYF
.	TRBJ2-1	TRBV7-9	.	TGTGCCAGCAGCATTAGACGAAGTACAAATGAGCAGTTCTTC	CASSIRRSTNEQFF
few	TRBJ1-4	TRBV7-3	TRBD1	TGTGCCAGCAGCTCCTGGACAGGGAAGGGGACTGATGAAAAACTGTTTTTT	CASSSWTGKGTDEKLFF
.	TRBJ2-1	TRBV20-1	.	TGCAGTGCTGCGGGTCCGCATGCCTCGGACAATGAGCAGTTCTTC	CSAAGPHASDNEQFF
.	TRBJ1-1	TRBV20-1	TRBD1	TGCAGTGCTCGAGGGGGACAGATTAACACTGAAGCTTTCTTT	CSARGGQINTEAFF
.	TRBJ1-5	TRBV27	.	TGTGCCAGCAGCCCAGAGCATAGCAATCAGCCCCAGCATTTT	CASSPEHSNQPQHF
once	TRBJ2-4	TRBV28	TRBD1	TGTGCCAGCCTGGACAGGGACTTAGCCAAAAACATTCAGTACTTC	CASLDRDLAKNIQYF
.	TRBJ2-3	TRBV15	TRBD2	TGTGCCACCAGCAGGACGACTAGCGGGAGTTCGGCAGATACGCAGTATTTT	CATSRTTSGSSADTQYF
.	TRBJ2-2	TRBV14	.	TGTGCCAGCAGCCGGTACGGGGTCCCGAACACCGGGGAGCTGTTTTTT	CASSRYGVPNTGELFF
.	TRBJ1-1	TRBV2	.	TGTGCCAGCAAAGGAAGTCCAGGGAGGGACACTGAAGCTTTCTTT	CASKGSPGRDTEAFF
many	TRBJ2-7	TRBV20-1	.	TGCAGTGCCATGAGCTCCTACGAGCAGTACTTC	CSAMSSYEQYF
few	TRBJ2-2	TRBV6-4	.	TGTGCCAGCACTGGGGGTACCGGGGAGCTGTTTTTT	CASTGGTGELFF
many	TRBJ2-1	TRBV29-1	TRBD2	TGCAGCGTTGAAGATACAGCGGGAGCTACTTATGGGGAGCAGTTCTTC	CSVEDTAGATYGEQFF
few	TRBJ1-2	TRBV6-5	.	TGTGCCAGCAGTTACCTCTATCGACAGGCTAACTATGGCTACACCTTC	CASSYLYRQANYGYTF
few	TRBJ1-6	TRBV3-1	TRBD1	TGTGCCAGCAGCTACAGGGGCTATAATTCACCCCTCCACTTT	CASSYRGYNSPLHF
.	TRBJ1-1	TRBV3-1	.	TGTGCCAGCAGCCAAGATAATGGAGGAAGGGGAGCTTTCTTT	CASSQDNGGRGAFF
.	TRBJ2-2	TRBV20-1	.	TGCAGTGCTGTCCTGACAGCGAACACCGGGGAGCGGTTTTTT	CSAVLTANTGERFF
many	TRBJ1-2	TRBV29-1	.	TGCAGCGTCAAAGTGGGGCAGGGGCCCGCGGCAGGCTACACCTTC	CSVKVGQGPAAGYTF